What follows describes a single T cell receptor (beta chain). The antigen it recognizes is unknown. The record has no base qualities; no much larger clone is one base away. TCR libraries were generated with the immunoSEQ multiplex PCR assay, using TCR-beta and/or TCR-alpha/delta assays for each sample. The Illumina high-throughput platform was used to sequence the amplified TCR libraries. Turning to the authors' computational methods: Clustering and dimensionality reduction relied on pairwise TCRdist distances among GMM-specific receptors from T cells that were either sorted ex vivo or expanded in vitro. The score assigned to each clinical repertoire was mean NN-distance, meaning the average TCRdist to the nearest 10% of tetramer-positive reference sequences. GEM TCR motif frequency was calculated as the fraction of unique TCRs that matched known GEM sequences by V/J usage and CDR3 length. Active tuberculosis was classified by linear discriminant analysis with leave-one-out cross-validation, implemented in scikit-learn. TCRdb obtained this table from immuneACCESS and retained in-frame rearrangements with V and J assigned. These tables miss some clones; where compared with another copy, unresolved V genes account for less than half of the shortfall, and the remainder is unexplained. The DNA gave D and trimming, while V, J and clone size come from that table. This sample is represented by about 28,000 clones; about 90% of them were singletons. Jointly, the top ten make up approximately 6.6% of the sample.

These data are taken from a study of T cells in tuberculosis (dated by TCRdb to 2016 to 2019). Notes on the research overall: The study combined CD1B tetramers and high-throughput TCR immunosequencing to characterize T cells specific for the mycobacterial lipid antigen glucose monomycolate (GMM). With ten or so people per group, a South African clinical cohort compared IGRA-negative adolescents, IGRA-positive adolescents with latent tuberculosis, and adults with active tuberculosis. Paper-wide results and their limitations: Which clinical samples got chosen depended on the availability of cryopreserved specimens, and the active tuberculosis cases were adults, whereas the controls were adolescents. Shorter CDR3-alpha lengths in active tuberculosis patients partly drove the smaller NN-distances, and the TCR-beta difference was not statistically significant. With the diverse GMM-specific repertoire as input, a classifier achieved approximately 90% accuracy (AUROC 0.7 to 0.95), whereas GEM motif frequencies as input gave roughly 70% accuracy. Compared with IGRA-negative controls, TCR-alpha repertoires from active tuberculosis had smaller mean NN-distances to GMM-specific TCRs, which suggests that these TCRs underwent clonal expansion.

At study entry, a tuberculin skin test and the QuantiFERON-TB GOLD In-Tube IGRA were used to screen adolescents for latent tuberculosis infection. Immunosequencing of unsorted cryopreserved PBMC covered, on average, about 100,000 T cells per clinical donor. Eleven high schools in the Worcester region of the Western Cape, South Africa, served as enrollment sites for adolescents aged 12 to 18 years. Around ten M. tuberculosis-infected and around 10 uninfected adolescents were selected with matching for age and sex. For the adolescents, PBMC were isolated by density centrifugation from freshly drawn heparinized blood and then cryopreserved. Looking up the germline V gene (reference sequence) yields CDR1 SGHNT and CDR2 YYREEE. The junction shows trimming of 3 bases on V and 5 bases on J, and the gene matches do not reach 6 bases of it. The CDR3 goes from the cysteine to the phenylalanine over 14 residues. Only the CDR3 part of the read is kept: 42 bases, read in frame from the first base.

The chain employs TRBV5-4 and TRBJ2-5, with TRBD1 matching 8 junction bases. The TCR sequence derives from a donor aged 5 to 30 with latent tuberculosis or without tuberculosis infection. The sequencing input was PBMCs. This receptor has the CDR3 CASSSQGAVETQYF. The DNA reads as follows: TGTGCCAGCAGCTCGCAGGGGGCGGTGGAGACCCAGTACTTC. Reference TRBV5-4 and TRBJ2-5 genes cover what lies past the CDR3, so the full variable domain is ETGVTQSPTHLIKTRGQQVTLRCSSQSGHNTVSWYQQALGQGPQFIFQYYREEENGRGNFPPRFSGLQFPNYSSELNVNALELDDSALYLCASSSQGAVETQYFGPGTRLLVL.